This is a list of T cell receptor beta chains from one sample in a study of regulatory T cells in long-lasting Graves disease. TCRdb re-derived calls from the multiplex PCR reads in MiXCR, one entry per CDR3 protein. Here the sample spans roughly 500,000 distinct CDR3 sequences, approximately 15% being singletons. These data also featured in a second study, about T cells in Graves' hyperthyroidism and ophthalmopathy.

Here the sequenced sample was peripheral blood mononuclear cells (PBMCs), taken at new diagnosis, from a patient treated with antithyroid drugs. The source of these receptors is a man between 25 and 39 years old with Graves disease. Both conserved end residues are part of each CDR3. Each record gives: V gene, D gene, clone size, J gene, CDR3 protein, CDR3 DNA. The D gene is left open where the match is weak. Some rows have no size entry. The others give once, few or many, or a class for an expanded clone.

v_gene: TRBV12-3/TRBV12-4; d_gene: TRBD2; abundance: few; j_gene: TRBJ2-7; CDR3aa: CASSEPSSGRVYEQYF; CDR3nt: TGTGCCAGCAGTGAGCCGTCTAGCGGGAGGGTCTACGAGCAGTACTTC
v_gene: TRBV5-1; d_gene: NA; abundance: many; j_gene: TRBJ2-7; CDR3aa: CASSLGPGAHAHRVYF; CDR3nt: TGCGCCAGCAGCTTGGGGCCGGGAGCCCATGCTCATAGGGTCTACTTC
v_gene: TRBV30; d_gene: TRBD2; abundance: few; j_gene: TRBJ2-7; CDR3aa: CAWSNQAGSYEQYF; CDR3nt: TGTGCCTGGAGTAACCAAGCGGGGAGCTACGAGCAGTACTTC
v_gene: TRBV6-1; d_gene: TRBD1; abundance: many; j_gene: TRBJ1-5; CDR3aa: CASSPRWDRAPNQPQHF; CDR3nt: TGTGCCAGCAGTCCCCGATGGGACAGGGCTCCGAATCAGCCCCAGCATTTT
v_gene: TRBV2; d_gene: TRBD2; abundance: many; j_gene: TRBJ2-7; CDR3aa: CARRSGSGYEQYF; CDR3nt: TGTGCCAGAAGGAGCGGGAGCGGTTACGAGCAGTACTTC
v_gene: TRBV3-1; d_gene: NA; abundance: many; j_gene: TRBJ2-7; CDR3aa: CASSQEGRRQYF; CDR3nt: TGTGCCAGCAGCCAAGAGGGGCGTCGGCAGTACTTC
v_gene: TRBV20-1; d_gene: NA; abundance: few; j_gene: TRBJ2-5; CDR3aa: CSATSIQETQYF; CDR3nt: TGCAGTGCTACTAGTATCCAAGAGACCCAGTACTTC
v_gene: TRBV20-1; d_gene: TRBD2; abundance: many; j_gene: TRBJ2-7; CDR3aa: CSARDPASGGYEQYF; CDR3nt: TGCAGTGCTAGAGATCCGGCTAGCGGAGGCTACGAGCAGTACTTC
v_gene: TRBV15; d_gene: TRBD1; abundance: many; j_gene: TRBJ2-7; CDR3aa: CATSVSGGGYEQYF; CDR3nt: TGTGCCACCAGCGTATCAGGGGGCGGCTACGAGCAGTACTTC
v_gene: TRBV29-1; d_gene: NA; abundance: many; j_gene: TRBJ1-5; CDR3aa: CSVETGGSNQPQHF; CDR3nt: TGCAGCGTGGAGACAGGAGGTAGCAATCAGCCCCAGCATTTT
v_gene: TRBV25-1; d_gene: NA; abundance: NA; j_gene: TRBJ2-7; CDR3aa: CASGGAGNYEQYF; CDR3nt: TGTGCCAGCGGGGGGGCAGGAAACTACGAGCAGTACTTC
v_gene: TRBV19; d_gene: NA; abundance: few; j_gene: TRBJ2-1; CDR3aa: CASSRVGITIEQFF; CDR3nt: TGTGCCAGTAGCCGGGTGGGTATTACAATTGAGCAGTTCTTC
v_gene: TRBV11-2; d_gene: NA; abundance: many; j_gene: TRBJ1-1; CDR3aa: CASSSQLETEAFF; CDR3nt: TGTGCCAGCAGCTCCCAATTAGAGACTGAAGCTTTCTTT
v_gene: TRBV6-2/TRBV6-3; d_gene: TRBD2; abundance: NA; j_gene: TRBJ2-2; CDR3aa: CASSHTSGLNTGELFF; CDR3nt: TGTGCCAGCAGTCACACTAGCGGGCTTAACACCGGGGAGCTGTTTTTT
v_gene: TRBV11-2; d_gene: NA; abundance: many; j_gene: TRBJ2-5; CDR3aa: CASQVRAKVSETQYF; CDR3nt: TGTGCCAGCCAAGTCAGGGCGAAAGTGTCGGAGACCCAGTACTTC
v_gene: TRBV6-9; d_gene: NA; abundance: many; j_gene: TRBJ2-1; CDR3aa: CASSYIGQKGNEQFF; CDR3nt: TGTGCCAGCAGTTACATTGGACAGAAGGGTAATGAGCAGTTCTTC
v_gene: TRBV5-6; d_gene: NA; abundance: NA; j_gene: TRBJ2-6; CDR3aa: CASSTTSRYRVSGANVLTF; CDR3nt: TGTGCCAGCAGCACCACCAGTCGTTATCGGGTCTCTGGGGCCAACGTCCTGACTTTC
v_gene: TRBV18; d_gene: TRBD1; abundance: many; j_gene: TRBJ2-7; CDR3aa: CASSRTGAYEQYF; CDR3nt: TGTGCCAGCAGCCGGACAGGCGCCTACGAGCAGTACTTC
v_gene: TRBV6-2/TRBV6-3; d_gene: NA; abundance: NA; j_gene: TRBJ1-2; CDR3aa: CASSYYATGNYGYTF; CDR3nt: TGTGCCAGCAGTTACTACGCGACAGGCAACTATGGCTACACCTTC
v_gene: TRBV19; d_gene: NA; abundance: many; j_gene: TRBJ1-2; CDR3aa: CASSIQGRSGYTF; CDR3nt: TGTGCCAGTAGTATACAGGGGAGGAGTGGCTACACCTTC
v_gene: TRBV7-9; d_gene: TRBD1; abundance: NA; j_gene: TRBJ2-5; CDR3aa: CASSLFHPRTGEKETQYF; CDR3nt: TGTGCCAGCAGCCTCTTCCATCCCCGGACAGGGGAGAAAGAGACCCAGTACTTC
v_gene: TRBV24-1; d_gene: TRBD2; abundance: many; j_gene: TRBJ2-1; CDR3aa: CATRGEGSGIRQFF; CDR3nt: TGTGCCACCAGAGGGGAAGGTAGCGGGATCCGGCAGTTCTTC
v_gene: TRBV10-3; d_gene: NA; abundance: many; j_gene: TRBJ1-6; CDR3aa: CATDRSSYNSPLHF; CDR3nt: TGTGCCACCGACAGGAGCTCCTATAATTCACCCCTCCACTTT
v_gene: TRBV7-2; d_gene: NA; abundance: few; j_gene: TRBJ2-7; CDR3aa: CASSFQLYYEQYF; CDR3nt: TGTGCCAGCAGCTTCCAATTATACTACGAGCAGTACTTC
v_gene: TRBV6-5; d_gene: NA; abundance: many; j_gene: TRBJ2-1; CDR3aa: CASSSTSSPYNEQFF; CDR3nt: TGTGCCAGCAGTTCTACCTCTTCCCCGTACAATGAGCAGTTCTTC
v_gene: TRBV4-1; d_gene: TRBD1; abundance: few; j_gene: TRBJ1-3; CDR3aa: CASSQPGTGKNTIYF; CDR3nt: TGCGCCAGCAGCCAGCCGGGGACAGGGAAGAACACCATATATTTT
v_gene: TRBV27; d_gene: NA; abundance: many; j_gene: TRBJ1-2; CDR3aa: CASRGSSGGYTF; CDR3nt: TGTGCCAGCAGAGGGAGTTCCGGTGGCTACACCTTC
v_gene: TRBV19; d_gene: NA; abundance: few; j_gene: TRBJ1-2; CDR3aa: CASSSVSGAIYGYTF; CDR3nt: TGTGCCAGTAGTTCCGTCTCCGGGGCCATCTATGGCTACACCTTC
v_gene: TRBV7-2; d_gene: NA; abundance: NA; j_gene: TRBJ2-5; CDR3aa: CASSLGAAKETQYF; CDR3nt: TGTGCCAGCAGCTTAGGGGCAGCCAAAGAGACCCAGTACTTC
v_gene: TRBV5-1; d_gene: NA; abundance: few; j_gene: TRBJ2-5; CDR3aa: CASSSPEGETQYF; CDR3nt: TGCGCCAGCAGCTCGCCGGAAGGAGAGACCCAGTACTTC
v_gene: TRBV25-1; d_gene: NA; abundance: NA; j_gene: TRBJ1-2; CDR3aa: CASMNRGRITF; CDR3nt: TGTGCCAGCATGAATCGGGGCCGGATTACCTTC
v_gene: TRBV27; d_gene: TRBD1; abundance: many; j_gene: TRBJ1-1; CDR3aa: CASSPGQGAHTEAFF; CDR3nt: TGTGCCAGCAGTCCCGGACAGGGGGCGCACACTGAAGCTTTCTTT
v_gene: TRBV10-3; d_gene: TRBD1; abundance: NA; j_gene: TRBJ1-5; CDR3aa: CAISDGTGEDQPQHF; CDR3nt: TGTGCCATCAGTGACGGGACAGGGGAAGATCAGCCCCAGCATTTT
v_gene: TRBV2; d_gene: TRBD2; abundance: many; j_gene: TRBJ2-1; CDR3aa: CASQTSGRVGEQFF; CDR3nt: TGTGCCAGTCAGACTAGCGGGAGAGTGGGAGAGCAGTTCTTC
v_gene: TRBV3-1; d_gene: NA; abundance: many; j_gene: TRBJ1-6; CDR3aa: CASSRRSGSPLHF; CDR3nt: TGTGCCAGCAGCCGAAGAAGTGGATCACCCCTCCACTTT
v_gene: TRBV7-2; d_gene: NA; abundance: NA; j_gene: TRBJ1-2; CDR3aa: CASSLDVIYGYTF; CDR3nt: TGTGCCAGCAGCTTAGATGTAATTTATGGCTACACCTTC
v_gene: TRBV11-2; d_gene: NA; abundance: NA; j_gene: TRBJ2-1; CDR3aa: CASSFYSASNPYNEQFF; CDR3nt: TGTGCCAGCAGCTTCTATAGCGCGTCAAATCCCTACAATGAGCAGTTCTTC